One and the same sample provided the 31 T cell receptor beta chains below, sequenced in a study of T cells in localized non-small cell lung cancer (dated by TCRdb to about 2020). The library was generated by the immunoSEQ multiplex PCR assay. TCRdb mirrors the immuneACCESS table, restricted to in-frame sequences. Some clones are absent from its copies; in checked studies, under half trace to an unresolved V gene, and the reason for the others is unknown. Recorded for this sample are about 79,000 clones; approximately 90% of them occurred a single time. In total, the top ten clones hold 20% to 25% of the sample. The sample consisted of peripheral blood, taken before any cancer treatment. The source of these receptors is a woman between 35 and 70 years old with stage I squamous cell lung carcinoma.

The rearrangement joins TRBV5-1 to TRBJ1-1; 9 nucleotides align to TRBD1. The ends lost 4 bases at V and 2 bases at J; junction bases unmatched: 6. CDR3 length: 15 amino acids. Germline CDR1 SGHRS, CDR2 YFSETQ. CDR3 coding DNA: TGCGCCAGCAGCGCTGGGACAGGGCGCAACACTGAAGCTTTCTTT. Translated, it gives CASSAGTGRNTEAFF.

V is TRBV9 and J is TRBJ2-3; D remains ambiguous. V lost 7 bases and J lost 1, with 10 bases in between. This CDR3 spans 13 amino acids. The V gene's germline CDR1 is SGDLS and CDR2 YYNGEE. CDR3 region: CASGRTGTDTQYF. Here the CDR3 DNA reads TGTGCCAGCGGAAGGACGGGCACAGATACGCAGTATTTT.

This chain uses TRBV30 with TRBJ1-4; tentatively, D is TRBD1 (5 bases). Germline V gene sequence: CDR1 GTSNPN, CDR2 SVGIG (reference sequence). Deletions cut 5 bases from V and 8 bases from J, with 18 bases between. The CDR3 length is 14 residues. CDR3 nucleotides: TGTGCCTGGGGCTTCTCAGGGAATGGCGAAAAACTGTTTTTT. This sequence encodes CAWGFSGNGEKLFF.

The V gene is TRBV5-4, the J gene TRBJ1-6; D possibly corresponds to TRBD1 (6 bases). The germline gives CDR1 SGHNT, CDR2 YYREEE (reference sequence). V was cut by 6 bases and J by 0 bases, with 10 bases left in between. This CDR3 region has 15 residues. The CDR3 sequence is CASTLQGSYNSPLHF. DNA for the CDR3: TGTGCCAGCACCCTACAGGGCTCCTATAATTCACCCCTCCACTTT.

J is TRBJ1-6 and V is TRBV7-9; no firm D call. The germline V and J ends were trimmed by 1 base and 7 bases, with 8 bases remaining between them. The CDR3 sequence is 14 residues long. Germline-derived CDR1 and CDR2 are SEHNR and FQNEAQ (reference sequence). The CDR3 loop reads CASSLELGNSPLHF. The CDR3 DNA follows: TGTGCCAGCAGCTTAGAACTCGGGAATTCACCCCTCCACTTT.

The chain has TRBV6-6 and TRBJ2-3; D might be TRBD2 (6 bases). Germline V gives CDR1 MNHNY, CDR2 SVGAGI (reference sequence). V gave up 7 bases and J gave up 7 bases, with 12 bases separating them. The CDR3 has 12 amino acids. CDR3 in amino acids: CASTRDSNTQYF. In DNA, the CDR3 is TGTGCCAGCACTCGGGACTCCAATACGCAGTATTTT.

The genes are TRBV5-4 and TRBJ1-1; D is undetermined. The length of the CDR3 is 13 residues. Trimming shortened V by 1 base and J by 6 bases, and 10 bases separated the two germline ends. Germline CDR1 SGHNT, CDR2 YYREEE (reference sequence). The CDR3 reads CASSLRANPEAFF. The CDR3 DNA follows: TGTGCCAGCAGCTTGAGGGCGAATCCTGAAGCTTTCTTT. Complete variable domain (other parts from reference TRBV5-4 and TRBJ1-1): ETGVTQSPTHLIKTRGQQVTLRCSSQSGHNTVSWYQQALGQGPQFIFQYYREEENGRGNFPPRFSGLQFPNYSSELNVNALELDDSALYLCASSLRANPEAFFGQGTRLTVV.

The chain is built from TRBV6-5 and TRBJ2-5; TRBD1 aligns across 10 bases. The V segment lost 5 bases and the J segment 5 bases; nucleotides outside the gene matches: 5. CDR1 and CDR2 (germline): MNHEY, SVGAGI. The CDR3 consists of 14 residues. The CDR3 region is CASSPGQGRETQYF. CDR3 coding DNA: TGTGCCAGCAGTCCGGGACAGGGGAGGGAGACCCAGTACTTC.

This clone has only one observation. The DNA for the CDR3 is TGTGCCACCCGACAGGGTTTGACAGATACGCAGTATTTT. The encoded protein is CATRQGLTDTQYF. V is TRBV13 and J is TRBJ2-3; TRBD1 matches 7 bases. Per germline, CDR1 PRHDT and CDR2 FYEKMQ (reference sequence). There are 13 residues in the CDR3. Trimming removed 10 bases from V and 3 bases from J; junction bases left unmatched: 7.

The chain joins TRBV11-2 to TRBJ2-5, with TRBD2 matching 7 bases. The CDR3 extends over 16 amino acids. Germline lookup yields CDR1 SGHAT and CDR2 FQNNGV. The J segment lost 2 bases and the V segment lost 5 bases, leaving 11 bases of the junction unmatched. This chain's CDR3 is CASSPRRSSGQETQYF. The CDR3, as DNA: TGTGCCAGCAGCCCCCGGAGGTCTAGCGGACAAGAGACCCAGTACTTC.

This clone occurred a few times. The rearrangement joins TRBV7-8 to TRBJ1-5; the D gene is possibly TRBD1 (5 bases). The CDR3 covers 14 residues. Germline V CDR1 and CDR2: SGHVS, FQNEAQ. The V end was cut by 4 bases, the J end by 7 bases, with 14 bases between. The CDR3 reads CASSSYDGAQPQHF. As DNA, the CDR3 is TGTGCCAGCAGCTCGTACGACGGGGCCCAGCCCCAGCATTTT.

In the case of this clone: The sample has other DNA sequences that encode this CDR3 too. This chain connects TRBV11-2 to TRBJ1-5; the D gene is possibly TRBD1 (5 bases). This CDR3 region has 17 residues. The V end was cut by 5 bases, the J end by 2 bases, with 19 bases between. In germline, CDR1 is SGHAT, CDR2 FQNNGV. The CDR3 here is CASSPRVGGSGNQPQHF. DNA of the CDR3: TGTGCCAGCAGCCCTAGGGTGGGGGGATCGGGCAATCAGCCCCAGCATTTT.

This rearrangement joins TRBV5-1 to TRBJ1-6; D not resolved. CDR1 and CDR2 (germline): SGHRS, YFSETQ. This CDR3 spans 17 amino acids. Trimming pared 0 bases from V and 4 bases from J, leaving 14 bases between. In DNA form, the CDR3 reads TGCGCCAGCAGCTTGGAAGGATTAGGGTCGTATAATTCACCCCTCCACTTT. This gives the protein CASSLEGLGSYNSPLHF. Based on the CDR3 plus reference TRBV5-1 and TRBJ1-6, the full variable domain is KAGVTQTPRYLIKTRGQQVTLSCSPISGHRSVSWYQQTPGQGLQFLFEYFSETQRNKGNFPGRFSGRQFSNSRSEMNVSTLELGDSALYLCASSLEGLGSYNSPLHFGNGTRLTVT.

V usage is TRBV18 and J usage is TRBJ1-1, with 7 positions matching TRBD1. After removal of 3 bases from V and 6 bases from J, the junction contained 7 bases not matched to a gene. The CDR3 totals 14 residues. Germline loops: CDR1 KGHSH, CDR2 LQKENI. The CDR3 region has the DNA TGTGCCAGCTCACCCCGACAGGGAGTCCCTGAAGCTTTCTTT. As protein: CASSPRQGVPEAFF.

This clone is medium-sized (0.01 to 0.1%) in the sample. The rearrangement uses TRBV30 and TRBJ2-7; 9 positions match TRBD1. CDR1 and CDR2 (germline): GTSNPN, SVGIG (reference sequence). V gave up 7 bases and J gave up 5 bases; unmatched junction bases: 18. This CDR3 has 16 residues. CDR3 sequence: CASTLPFRTGDDEQYF. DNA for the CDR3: TGTGCCTCCACACTCCCTTTCCGGACAGGGGACGACGAGCAGTACTTC.

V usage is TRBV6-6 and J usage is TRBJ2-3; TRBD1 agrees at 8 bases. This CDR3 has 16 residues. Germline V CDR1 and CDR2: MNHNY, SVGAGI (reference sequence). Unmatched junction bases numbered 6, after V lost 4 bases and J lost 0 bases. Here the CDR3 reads CASSSGQGSSTDTQYF. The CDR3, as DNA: TGTGCCAGCAGTTCAGGACAGGGATCGAGCACAGATACGCAGTATTTT.

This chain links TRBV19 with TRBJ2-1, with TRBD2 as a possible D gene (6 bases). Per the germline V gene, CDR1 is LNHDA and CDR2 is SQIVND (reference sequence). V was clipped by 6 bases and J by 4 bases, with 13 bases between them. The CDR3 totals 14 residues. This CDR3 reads CASRAGPGYNEQFF. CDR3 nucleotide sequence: TGTGCCAGTAGGGCGGGACCGGGGTACAATGAGCAGTTCTTC.

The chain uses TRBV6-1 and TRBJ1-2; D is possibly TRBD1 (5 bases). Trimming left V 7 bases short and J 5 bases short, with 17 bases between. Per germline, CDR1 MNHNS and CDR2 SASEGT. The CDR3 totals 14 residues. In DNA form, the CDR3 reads TGTGCCAGCACCAACGCAGGGCGCGCTTATGGCTACACCTTC. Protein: CASTNAGRAYGYTF.

In DNA form, the CDR3 reads TGTGCCAGCAGTTCGTCCCAAGATCAGCCCCAGCATTTT. This translates into CASSSSQDQPQHF. This chain uses TRBV6-5 with TRBJ1-5; D unresolved. The V gene's germline CDR1 is MNHEY and CDR2 SVGAGI. The CDR3 contains 13 residues. Trimming removed 4 bases from V and 5 bases from J, with 9 bases in between.

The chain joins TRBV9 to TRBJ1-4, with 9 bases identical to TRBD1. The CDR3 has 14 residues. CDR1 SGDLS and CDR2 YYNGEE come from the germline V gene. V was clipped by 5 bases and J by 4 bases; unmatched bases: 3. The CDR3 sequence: CASSRTGDNEKLFF. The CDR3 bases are TGTGCCAGCAGTCGGACAGGGGATAATGAAAAACTGTTTTTT.

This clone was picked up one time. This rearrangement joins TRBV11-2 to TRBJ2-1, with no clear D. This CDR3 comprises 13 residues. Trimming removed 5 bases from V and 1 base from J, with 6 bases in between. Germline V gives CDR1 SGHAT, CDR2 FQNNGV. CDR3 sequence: CASSPGSYNEQFF. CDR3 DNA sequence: TGTGCCAGCAGCCCCGGATCCTACAATGAGCAGTTCTTC.

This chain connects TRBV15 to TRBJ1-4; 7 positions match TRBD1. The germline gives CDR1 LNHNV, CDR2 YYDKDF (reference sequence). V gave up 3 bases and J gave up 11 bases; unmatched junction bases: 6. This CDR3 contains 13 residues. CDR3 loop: CATSRPTGTKLFF. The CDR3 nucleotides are TGTGCCACCAGCAGGCCGACAGGGACTAAACTGTTTTTT.

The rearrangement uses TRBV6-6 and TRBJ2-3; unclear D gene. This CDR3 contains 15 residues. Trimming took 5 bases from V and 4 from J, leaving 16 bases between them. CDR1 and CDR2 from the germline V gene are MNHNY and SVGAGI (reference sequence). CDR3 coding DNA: TGTGCCAGCAGTAAGGACCCCGGTGGGGCAGATACGCAGTATTTT. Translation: CASSKDPGGADTQYF.

The CDR3 protein is CASSKTESNTGELFF. For the CDR3, the DNA is TGTGCCAGCAGCAAAACGGAGTCGAACACCGGGGAGCTGTTTTTT. The rearrangement joins TRBV21-1 to TRBJ2-2; the D segment call TRBD2 is taken from the table without a DNA check. TRBV21-1 is tagged as a pseudogene. The CDR3 contains 15 residues.

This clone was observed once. This CDR3 reads CARSWPRAGILSNQPQHF. CDR3 in DNA: TGTGCCAGAAGCTGGCCCCGGGCAGGCATCCTTAGCAATCAGCCCCAGCATTTT. V gene TRBV5-3 combines with J gene TRBJ1-5; no clear D gene. TRBV5-3 falls under the ORF class, with uncertain function. Trimming took off 3 bases at V and 0 bases at J, with 19 bases between the two ends. This CDR3 contains 18 residues.

CDR3 in amino acids: CATGRRNYGYTF. CDR3 nucleotide sequence: TGTGCCACCGGAAGGAGGAACTATGGCTACACCTTC. This chain links TRBV6-5 with TRBJ1-2; no firm D call. The germline V gene has CDR1 MNHEY and CDR2 SVGAGI. This CDR3 region has 12 residues. V was cut by 10 bases and J by 2 bases, with 11 bases left in between.

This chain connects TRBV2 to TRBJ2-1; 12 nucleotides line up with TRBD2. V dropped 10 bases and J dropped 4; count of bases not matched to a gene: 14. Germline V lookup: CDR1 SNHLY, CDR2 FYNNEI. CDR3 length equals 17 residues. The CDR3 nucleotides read TGTGCCACGACTAGCGGGGGCCTCTATCGCCTTTACAATGAGCAGTTCTTC. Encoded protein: CATTSGGLYRLYNEQFF.

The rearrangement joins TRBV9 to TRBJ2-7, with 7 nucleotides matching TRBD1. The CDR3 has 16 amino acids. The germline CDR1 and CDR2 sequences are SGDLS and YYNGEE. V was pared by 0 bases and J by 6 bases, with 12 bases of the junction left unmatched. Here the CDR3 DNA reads TGTGCCAGCAGCGTAGAAGATTGGGACAGAAACGGCGAGCAGTACTTC. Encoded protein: CASSVEDWDRNGEQYF.

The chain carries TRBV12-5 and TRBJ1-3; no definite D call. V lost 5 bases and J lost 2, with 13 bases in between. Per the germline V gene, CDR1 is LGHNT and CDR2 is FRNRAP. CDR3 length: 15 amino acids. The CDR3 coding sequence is TGTGCTAGTGGTGGGCGGAACACCGCTGGAAACACCATATATTTT. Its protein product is CASGGRNTAGNTIYF.

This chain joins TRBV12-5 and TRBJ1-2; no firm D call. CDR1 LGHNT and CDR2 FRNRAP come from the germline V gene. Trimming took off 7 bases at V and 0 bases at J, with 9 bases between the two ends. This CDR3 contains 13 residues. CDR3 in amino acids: CASVLSSNYGYTF. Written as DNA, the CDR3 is TGTGCTAGTGTCCTATCCTCTAACTATGGCTACACCTTC.

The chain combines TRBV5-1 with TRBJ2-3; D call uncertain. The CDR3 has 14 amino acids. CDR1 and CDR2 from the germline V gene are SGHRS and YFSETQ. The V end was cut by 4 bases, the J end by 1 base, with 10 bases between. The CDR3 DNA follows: TGCGCCAGCAGCAAGGACGGGCGCACAGATACGCAGTATTTT. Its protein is CASSKDGRTDTQYF.